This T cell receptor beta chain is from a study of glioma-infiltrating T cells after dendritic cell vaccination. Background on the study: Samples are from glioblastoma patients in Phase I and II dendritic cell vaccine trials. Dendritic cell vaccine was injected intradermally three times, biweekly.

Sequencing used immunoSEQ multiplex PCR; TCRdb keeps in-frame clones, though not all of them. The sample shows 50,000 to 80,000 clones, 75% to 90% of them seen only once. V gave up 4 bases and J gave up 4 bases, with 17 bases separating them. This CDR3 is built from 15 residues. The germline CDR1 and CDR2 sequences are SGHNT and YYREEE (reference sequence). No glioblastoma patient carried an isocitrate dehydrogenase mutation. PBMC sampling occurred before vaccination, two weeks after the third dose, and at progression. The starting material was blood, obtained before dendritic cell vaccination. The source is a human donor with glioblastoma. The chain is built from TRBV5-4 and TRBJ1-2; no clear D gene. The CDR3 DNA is TGTGCCAGCAGCGGCTTCGGGGATCATGCCTATGGCTACACCTTC. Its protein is CASSGFGDHAYGYTF.